These T cell receptor beta chains were read from a single sample in a study of cytomegalovirus exposure and HLA in healthy donors. Method: immunoSEQ multiplex PCR; TCRdb's copy keeps in-frame clones and lacks some. Its table lists 140,000 or so clones. Sequences were obtained from PBMCs. Receptors originate from a male donor in good health and CMV-seronegative. Each CDR3 is given with its conserved first and last residue.

>15|TRBV28|TRBJ1-6
CASSSPTGLGSPLHF
>12|TRBV4-2|TRBJ2-7
CASSQESYEQYF
>15|TRBV11-3|TRBJ2-3
CASSRAGLPGDTQYF
>13|TRBV5-4|TRBJ1-1
CASTLERGSEAFF
>15|TRBV5-1|TRBJ2-7
CASSLGGTGSYEQYF
>14|TRBV7-6|TRBJ2-1
CASSLVRQVGEQFF
>14|TRBV30|TRBJ1-5
CAWSGERPNQPQHF
>14|TRBV10-3|TRBJ2-1
CAIRGTDAYNEQFF
>15|TRBV18|TRBJ1-1
CASSPGGAGRTEAFF
>14|TRBV6-4|TRBJ2-7
CASVKGGGYYEQYF
>11|TRBV29-1|TRBJ1-2
CSVTGEGGYTF
>15|TRBV11-2|TRBJ1-6
CASADRAVTNSPLHF
>15|TRBV10-3|TRBJ2-7
CAISESISPTYEQYF
>12|TRBV7-9|TRBJ1-2
CASSPGDYGYTF
>14|TRBV7-9|TRBJ1-2
CASRQDRSNYGYTF